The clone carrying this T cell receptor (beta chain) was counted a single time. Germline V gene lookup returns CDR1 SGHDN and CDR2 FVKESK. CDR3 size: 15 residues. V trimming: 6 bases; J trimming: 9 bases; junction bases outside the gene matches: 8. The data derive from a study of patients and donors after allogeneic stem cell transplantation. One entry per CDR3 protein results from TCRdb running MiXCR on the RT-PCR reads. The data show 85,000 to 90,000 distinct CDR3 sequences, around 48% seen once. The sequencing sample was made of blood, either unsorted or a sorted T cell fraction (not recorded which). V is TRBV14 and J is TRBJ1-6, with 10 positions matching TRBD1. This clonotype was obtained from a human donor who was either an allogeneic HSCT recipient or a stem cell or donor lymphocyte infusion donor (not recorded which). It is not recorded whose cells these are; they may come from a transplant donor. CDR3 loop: CASSPETGGSSPLHF. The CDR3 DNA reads TGTGCCAGCAGTCCCGAGACAGGGGGCTCTTCACCCCTCCACTTT.